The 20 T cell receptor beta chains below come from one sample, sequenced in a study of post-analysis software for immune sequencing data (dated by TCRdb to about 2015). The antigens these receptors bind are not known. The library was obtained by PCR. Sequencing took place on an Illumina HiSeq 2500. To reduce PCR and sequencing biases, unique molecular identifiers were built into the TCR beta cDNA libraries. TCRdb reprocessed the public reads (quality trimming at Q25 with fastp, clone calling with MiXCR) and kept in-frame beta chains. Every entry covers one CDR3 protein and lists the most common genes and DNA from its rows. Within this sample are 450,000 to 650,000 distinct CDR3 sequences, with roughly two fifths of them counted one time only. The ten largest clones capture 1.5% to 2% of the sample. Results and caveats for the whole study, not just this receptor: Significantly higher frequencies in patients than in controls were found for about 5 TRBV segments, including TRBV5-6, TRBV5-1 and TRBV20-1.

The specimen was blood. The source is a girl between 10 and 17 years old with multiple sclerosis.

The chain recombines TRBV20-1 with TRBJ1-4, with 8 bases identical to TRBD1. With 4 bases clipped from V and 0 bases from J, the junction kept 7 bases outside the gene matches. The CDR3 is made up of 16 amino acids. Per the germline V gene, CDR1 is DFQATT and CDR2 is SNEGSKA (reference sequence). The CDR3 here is CSAKRQGKATNEKLFF. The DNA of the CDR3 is TGCAGTGCTAAAAGACAGGGGAAGGCAACTAATGAAAAACTGTTTTTT.

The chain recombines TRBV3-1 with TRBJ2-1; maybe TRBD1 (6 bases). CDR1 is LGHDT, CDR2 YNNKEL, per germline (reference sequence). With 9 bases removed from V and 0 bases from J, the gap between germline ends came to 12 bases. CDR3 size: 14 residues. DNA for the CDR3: TGTGCCAGTCAACAGGGAAGCTCCTACAATGAGCAGTTCTTC. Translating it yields CASQQGSSYNEQFF.

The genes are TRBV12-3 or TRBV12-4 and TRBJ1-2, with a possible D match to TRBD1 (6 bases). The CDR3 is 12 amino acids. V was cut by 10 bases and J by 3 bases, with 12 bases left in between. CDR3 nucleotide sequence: TGTGCCACGCGGGGGCGTTACTATGGCTACACCTTC. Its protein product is CATRGRYYGYTF.

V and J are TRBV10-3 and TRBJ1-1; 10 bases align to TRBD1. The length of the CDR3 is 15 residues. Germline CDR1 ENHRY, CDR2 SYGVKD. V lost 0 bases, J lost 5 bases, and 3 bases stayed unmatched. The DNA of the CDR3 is TGTGCCATCAGTGAGTCCGACAGGGGGCCAACTGAAGCTTTCTTT. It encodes CAISESDRGPTEAFF.

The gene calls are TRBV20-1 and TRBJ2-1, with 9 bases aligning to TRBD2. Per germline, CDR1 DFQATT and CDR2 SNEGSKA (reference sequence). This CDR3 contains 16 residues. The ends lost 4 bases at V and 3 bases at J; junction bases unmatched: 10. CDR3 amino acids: CSATTWTSDYYNEQFF. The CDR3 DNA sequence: TGCAGTGCTACGACTTGGACTAGCGATTACTACAATGAGCAGTTCTTC.

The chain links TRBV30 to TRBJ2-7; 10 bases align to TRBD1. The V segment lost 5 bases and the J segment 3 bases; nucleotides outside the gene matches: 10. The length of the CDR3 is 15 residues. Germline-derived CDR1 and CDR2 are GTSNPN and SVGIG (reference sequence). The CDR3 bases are TGTGCCTGGGACAGGGGGCGCCCGATGGTCTACGAGCAGTACTTC. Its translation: CAWDRGRPMVYEQYF.

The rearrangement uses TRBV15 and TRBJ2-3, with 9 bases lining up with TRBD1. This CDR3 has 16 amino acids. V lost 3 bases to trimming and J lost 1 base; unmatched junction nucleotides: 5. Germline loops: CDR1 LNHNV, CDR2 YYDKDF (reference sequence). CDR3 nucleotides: TGTGCCACCAGCAGGGGACAGGGAAGGGGCACAGATACGCAGTATTTT. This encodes CATSRGQGRGTDTQYF.

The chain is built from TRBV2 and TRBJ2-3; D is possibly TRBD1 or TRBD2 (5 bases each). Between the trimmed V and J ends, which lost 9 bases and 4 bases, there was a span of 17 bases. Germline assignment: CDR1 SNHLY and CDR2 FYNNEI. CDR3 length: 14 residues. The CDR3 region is CARDARQRADTQYF. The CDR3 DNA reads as TGTGCCAGAGATGCGCGACAGAGGGCAGATACGCAGTATTTT.

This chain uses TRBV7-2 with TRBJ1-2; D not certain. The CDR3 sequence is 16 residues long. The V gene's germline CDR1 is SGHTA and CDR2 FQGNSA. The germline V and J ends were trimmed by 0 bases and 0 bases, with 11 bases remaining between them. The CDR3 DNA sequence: TGTGCCAGCAGCTTAGCGGGCAGTTCCTCTAACTATGGCTACACCTTC. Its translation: CASSLAGSSSNYGYTF.

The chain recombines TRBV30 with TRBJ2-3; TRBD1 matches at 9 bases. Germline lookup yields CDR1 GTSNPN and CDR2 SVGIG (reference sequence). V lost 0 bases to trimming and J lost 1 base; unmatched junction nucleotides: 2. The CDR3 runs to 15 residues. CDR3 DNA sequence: TGTGCCTGGAGTGTGGGACAGGGTGGCACAGATACGCAGTATTTT. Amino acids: CAWSVGQGGTDTQYF.

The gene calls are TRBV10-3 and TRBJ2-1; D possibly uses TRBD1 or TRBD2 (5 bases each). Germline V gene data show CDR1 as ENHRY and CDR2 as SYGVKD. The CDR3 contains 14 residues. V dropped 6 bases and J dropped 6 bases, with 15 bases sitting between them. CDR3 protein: CAISPLRDLNEQFF. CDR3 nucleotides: TGTGCCATCAGCCCACTTCGGGACCTCAATGAGCAGTTCTTC.

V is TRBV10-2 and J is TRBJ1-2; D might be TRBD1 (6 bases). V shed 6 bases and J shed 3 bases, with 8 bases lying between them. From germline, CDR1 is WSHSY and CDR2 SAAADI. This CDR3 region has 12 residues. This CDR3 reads CASRDSYYGYTF. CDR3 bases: TGCGCCAGCAGGGACAGCTACTATGGCTACACCTTC.

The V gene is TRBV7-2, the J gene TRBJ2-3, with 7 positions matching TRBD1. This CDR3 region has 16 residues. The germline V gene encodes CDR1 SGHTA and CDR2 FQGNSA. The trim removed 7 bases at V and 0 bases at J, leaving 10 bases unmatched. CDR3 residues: CASKLGTGASTDTQYF. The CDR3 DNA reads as TGTGCCAGCAAATTGGGAACAGGGGCCAGCACAGATACGCAGTATTTT.

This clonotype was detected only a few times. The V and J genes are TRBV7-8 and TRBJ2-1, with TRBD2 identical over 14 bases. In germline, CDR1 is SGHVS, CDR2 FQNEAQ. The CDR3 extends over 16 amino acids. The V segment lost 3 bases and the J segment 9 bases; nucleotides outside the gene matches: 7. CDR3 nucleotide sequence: TGTGCCAGCAGCTTTCCGGGACTAGCGGGAGTAAGTGAGCAGTTCTTC. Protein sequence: CASSFPGLAGVSEQFF. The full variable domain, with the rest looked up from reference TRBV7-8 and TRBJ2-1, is GAGVSQSPRYKVAKRGQDVALRCDPISGHVSLFWYQQALGQGPEFLTYFQNEAQLDKSGLPSDRFFAERPEGSVSTLKIQRTQQEDSAVYLCASSFPGLAGVSEQFFGPGTRLTVL.

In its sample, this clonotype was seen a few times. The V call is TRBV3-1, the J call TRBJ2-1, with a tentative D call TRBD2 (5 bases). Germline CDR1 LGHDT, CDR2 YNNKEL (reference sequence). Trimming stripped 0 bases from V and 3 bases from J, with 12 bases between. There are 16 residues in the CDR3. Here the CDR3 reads CASSQENRGFYNEQFF. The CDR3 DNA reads TGTGCCAGCAGCCAAGAGAACCGGGGATTCTACAATGAGCAGTTCTTC.

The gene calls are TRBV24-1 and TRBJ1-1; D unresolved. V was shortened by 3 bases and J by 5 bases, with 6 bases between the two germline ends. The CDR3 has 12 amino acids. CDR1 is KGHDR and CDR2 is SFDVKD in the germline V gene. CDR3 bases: TGTGCCACCAGTGATCCGGGGACTGAAGCTTTCTTT. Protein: CATSDPGTEAFF.

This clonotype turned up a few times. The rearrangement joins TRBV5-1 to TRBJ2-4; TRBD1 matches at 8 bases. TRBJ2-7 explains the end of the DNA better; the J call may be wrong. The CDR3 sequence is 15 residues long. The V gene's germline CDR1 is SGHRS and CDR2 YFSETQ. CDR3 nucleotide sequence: TGCGCCAGCAGCTTACAACCTGGGACAGGCTACGAGCAGTACTTC. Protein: CASSLQPGTGYEQYF.

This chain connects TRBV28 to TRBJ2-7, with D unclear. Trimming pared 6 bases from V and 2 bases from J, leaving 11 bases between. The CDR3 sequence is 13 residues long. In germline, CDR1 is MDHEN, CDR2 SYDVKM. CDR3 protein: CASSFVGPYEQYF. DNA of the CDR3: TGTGCCAGCAGCTTTGTTGGGCCCTACGAGCAGTACTTC.

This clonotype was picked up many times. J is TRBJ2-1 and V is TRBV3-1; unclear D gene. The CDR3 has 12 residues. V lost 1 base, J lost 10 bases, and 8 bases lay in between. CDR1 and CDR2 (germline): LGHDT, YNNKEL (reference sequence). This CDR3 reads CASSQGYSEQFF. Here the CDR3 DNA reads TGTGCCAGCAGCCAAGGGTATTCAGAGCAGTTCTTC.

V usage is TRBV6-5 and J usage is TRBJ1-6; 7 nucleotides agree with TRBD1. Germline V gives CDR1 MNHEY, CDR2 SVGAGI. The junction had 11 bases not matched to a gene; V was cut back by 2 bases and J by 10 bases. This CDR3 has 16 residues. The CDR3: CASSYPQGESQSPLHF. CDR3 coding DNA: TGTGCCAGCAGTTACCCGCAGGGGGAATCTCAATCACCCCTCCACTTT.